These 25 T cell receptor beta chains originate from one sample sequenced in a study of monozygotic twins with inflammatory bowel disease. TCRdb reprocessed the 5' RACE reads, keeping one entry per CDR3 protein, no DNA. Its clone listing holds around 220,000 distinct CDR3 sequences. Sequences were obtained from blood. These receptors originate from a human donor with ulcerative colitis or Crohn's disease, or a healthy co-twin of an affected twin (not recorded which).

The chain couples TRBV5-1 to TRBJ1-1; TCRdb lists TRBD1, though no DNA is available to test this call. From germline, CDR1 is SGHRS and CDR2 YFSETQ. The CDR3 loop spans 16 amino acids. CDR3 sequence: CASSWGTGDYYTEAFF.

The gene calls are TRBV5-5 and TRBJ1-1; as DNA is missing, the TRBD1 call by TCRdb cannot be tested. This CDR3 comprises 14 residues. Germline CDR1 reads SGHKS; CDR2 reads YYEKEE (reference sequence). CDR3 region: CASSTGTGNTEAFF. The entire variable domain, with the rest obtained from reference TRBV5-5 and TRBJ1-1, is as follows: DAGVTQSPTHLIKTRGQQVTLRCSPISGHKSVSWYQQVLGQGPQFIFQYYEKEERGRGNFPDRFSARQFPNYSSELNVNALLLGDSALYLCASSTGTGNTEAFFGQGTRLTVV.

The rearrangement joins TRBV9 to TRBJ2-7; TCRdb picks TRBD1, but there is no DNA to check that call. This CDR3 region has 15 residues. In germline, CDR1 is SGDLS, CDR2 YYNGEE. The chain's CDR3 is CASSAGTALPYEQYF.

The rearrangement uses TRBV7-2 and TRBJ1-5; absent DNA, TCRdb's TRBD1 call cannot be checked. The CDR3 is 15 residues long. CDR1 and CDR2 (germline): SGHTA, FQGNSA. CDR3 residues: CASSLQGGGNQPQHF.

The CDR3 is CASPNWAVVWGSKTEAFF. The gene calls are TRBV2 and TRBJ1-1; checking the TCRdb D call of TRBD1 is not possible without DNA. This CDR3 is 18 amino acids long. Germline CDR1 and CDR2: SNHLY and FYNNEI.

The chain is built from TRBV15 and TRBJ1-1; lacking DNA, the TRBD1 call made by TCRdb goes unchecked. The CDR3 totals 14 residues. Germline assignment: CDR1 LNHNV and CDR2 YYDKDF (reference sequence). The CDR3 reads CATSREVGDTEAFF. The full variable domain, with the rest looked up from reference TRBV15 and TRBJ1-1, is DAMVIQNPRYQVTQFGKPVTLSCSQTLNHNVMYWYQQKSSQAPKLLFHYYDKDFNNEADTPDNFQSRRPNTSFCFLDIRSPGLGDTAMYLCATSREVGDTEAFFGQGTRLTVV.

The CDR3 sequence: CSASDRSLGNTIYF. V and J are TRBV29-1 and TRBJ1-3. This CDR3 spans 14 amino acids. The germline CDR1 and CDR2 sequences are SQVTM and ANQGSEA.

J is TRBJ2-2 and V is TRBV11-2; TCRdb indicates TRBD2, and absent DNA this call remains unverified. This CDR3 has 19 amino acids. Germline V gene sequence: CDR1 SGHAT, CDR2 FQNNGV. This chain's CDR3 is CASSSLPTGGRAFTGELFF.

The rearrangement links TRBV6-2 or TRBV6-3 to TRBJ2-7. The CDR3 consists of 13 residues. The germline V gene has CDR1 MNHEY and CDR2 SVGEGT. The CDR3 loop reads CASSYFSSYEQYF.

The V gene is TRBV6-5, the J gene TRBJ1-2; TCRdb names TRBD1, which stays unverified in the absence of DNA. Germline values: CDR1 MNHEY, CDR2 SVGAGI. The CDR3 consists of 14 residues. This chain's CDR3 is CASSYRTGDDGYTF.

The V call is TRBV6-1, the J call TRBJ1-5; TCRdb's D call of TRBD1 is untestable without DNA. The CDR3 consists of 16 residues. Germline CDR1 MNHNS, CDR2 SASEGT. CDR3 in amino acids: CASSPQRQVSNQPQHF.

The rearrangement joins TRBV18 to TRBJ1-5; TCRdb's assignment of TRBD1 cannot be checked, as there is no DNA. The CDR3 extends over 15 amino acids. Germline loops: CDR1 KGHSH, CDR2 LQKENI. The chain's CDR3 is CASSPGQNSNQPQHF.

This chain uses TRBV9 with TRBJ1-1; TCRdb's D gene call, TRBD1, goes unchecked for lack of DNA. The CDR3 has 13 amino acids. Germline loops: CDR1 SGDLS, CDR2 YYNGEE. The CDR3 protein is CATPKRGSAEAFF.

This chain uses TRBV19 with TRBJ2-7; with no DNA, the TCRdb D assignment of TRBD2 cannot be verified. Looked up from germline, CDR1 is LNHDA and CDR2 is SQIVND (reference sequence). This CDR3 contains 16 residues. CDR3 amino acids: CASSASPSGSSYEQYF. The entire variable domain, with the rest obtained from reference TRBV19 and TRBJ2-7, is as follows: DGGITQSPKYLFRKEGQNVTLSCEQNLNHDAMYWYRQDPGQGLRLIYYSQIVNDFQKGDIAEGYSVSREKKESFPLTVTSAQKNPTAFYLCASSASPSGSSYEQYFGPGTRLTVT.

V and J are TRBV6-4 and TRBJ1-3. CDR3 length: 16 residues. Germline-derived CDR1 and CDR2 are MRHNA and SNTAGT. The CDR3 loop is CASSPRSGPYWNTIYF.

V is TRBV5-1 and J is TRBJ2-1. CDR3 length: 15 amino acids. From germline, CDR1 is SGHRS and CDR2 YFSETQ. CDR3 region: CASSSSGQFHNEQFF. Combining the CDR3 with reference TRBV5-1 and TRBJ2-1 gives the whole variable domain KAGVTQTPRYLIKTRGQQVTLSCSPISGHRSVSWYQQTPGQGLQFLFEYFSETQRNKGNFPGRFSGRQFSNSRSEMNVSTLELGDSALYLCASSSSGQFHNEQFFGPGTRLTVL.

V and J are TRBV4-1 and TRBJ2-5. Germline-derived CDR1 and CDR2 are MGHRA and YSYEKL. The CDR3 sequence is 14 residues long. CDR3 loop: CASSQVGWVETQYF.

This chain's CDR3 is CASFGQDGGELFF. This rearrangement joins TRBV5-1 to TRBJ2-2; TCRdb reports TRBD1, a call that lacks DNA to check it against. CDR1 and CDR2 from the germline V gene are SGHRS and YFSETQ. This CDR3 has 13 amino acids. The complete variable domain, with remaining parts taken from reference TRBV5-1 and TRBJ2-2, reads KAGVTQTPRYLIKTRGQQVTLSCSPISGHRSVSWYQQTPGQGLQFLFEYFSETQRNKGNFPGRFSGRQFSNSRSEMNVSTLELGDSALYLCASFGQDGGELFFGEGSRLTVL.

The rearrangement links TRBV12-3 or TRBV12-4 to TRBJ2-3; the TCRdb D gene call, TRBD1, has no DNA to confirm it. This CDR3 has 16 amino acids. The CDR3 sequence: CASSLARDRRTDTQYF.

This rearrangement joins TRBV30 to TRBJ2-6; the D call of TRBD2 rests on TCRdb alone, since no DNA is present to check it. The CDR3 totals 16 residues. Germline V lookup: CDR1 GTSNPN, CDR2 SVGIG (reference sequence). This CDR3 is CARLSAGPSGANVLTF.

The chain combines TRBV20-1 with TRBJ2-5; the D gene TCRdb calls, TRBD2, cannot be checked with no DNA. CDR3 length: 14 amino acids. In germline, CDR1 is DFQATT, CDR2 SNEGSKA (reference sequence). The CDR3: CSARSSGGKETQYF.

The chain joins TRBV4-3 to TRBJ2-3; TCRdb proposes TRBD1, but this gene call is untestable without DNA. The CDR3 length is 20 residues. Germline V lookup: CDR1 LGHNA, CDR2 YSLEER. CDR3 region: CASSQDPAGGLISSTDTQYF.

V usage is TRBV10-3 and J usage is TRBJ1-2. Germline loops: CDR1 ENHRY, CDR2 SYGVKD. CDR3 length equals 11 residues. CDR3 loop: CAISELSGYTF.

J is TRBJ2-1 and V is TRBV10-3. This CDR3 has 11 amino acids. Germline V gene lookup returns CDR1 ENHRY and CDR2 SYGVKD. The CDR3 is CAIRMSDEQFF.

The V call is TRBV20-1, the J call TRBJ1-2; TCRdb's D call of TRBD1 is untestable without DNA. Germline values: CDR1 DFQATT, CDR2 SNEGSKA (reference sequence). The CDR3 has 13 amino acids. CDR3 sequence reads: CSAYGQIPYGYTF.